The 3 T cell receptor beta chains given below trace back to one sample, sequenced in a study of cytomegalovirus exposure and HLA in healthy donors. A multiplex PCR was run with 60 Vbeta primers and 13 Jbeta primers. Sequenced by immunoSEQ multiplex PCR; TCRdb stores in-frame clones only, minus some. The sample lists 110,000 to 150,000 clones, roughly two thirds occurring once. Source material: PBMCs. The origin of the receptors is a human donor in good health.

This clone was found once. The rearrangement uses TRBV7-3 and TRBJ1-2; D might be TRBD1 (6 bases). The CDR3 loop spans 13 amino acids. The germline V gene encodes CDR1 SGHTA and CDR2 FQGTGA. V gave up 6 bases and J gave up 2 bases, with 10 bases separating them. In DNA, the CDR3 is TGTGCCAGCAGACTGGACAGCAACTATGGCTACACCTTC. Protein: CASRLDSNYGYTF.

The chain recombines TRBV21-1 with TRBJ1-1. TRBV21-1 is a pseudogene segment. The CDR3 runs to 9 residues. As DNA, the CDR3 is TGTGCCAGCGGAGTCGCTACAAATTTT. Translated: CASGVATNF.

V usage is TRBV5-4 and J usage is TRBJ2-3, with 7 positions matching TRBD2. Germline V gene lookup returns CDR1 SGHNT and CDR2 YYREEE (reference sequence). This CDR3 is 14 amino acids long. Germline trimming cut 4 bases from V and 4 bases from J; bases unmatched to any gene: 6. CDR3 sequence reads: CASSPWTSPDTQYF. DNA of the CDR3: TGTGCCAGCAGCCCCTGGACTAGTCCAGATACGCAGTATTTT. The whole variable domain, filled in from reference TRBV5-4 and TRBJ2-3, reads ETGVTQSPTHLIKTRGQQVTLRCSSQSGHNTVSWYQQALGQGPQFIFQYYREEENGRGNFPPRFSGLQFPNYSSELNVNALELDDSALYLCASSPWTSPDTQYFGPGTRLTVL.